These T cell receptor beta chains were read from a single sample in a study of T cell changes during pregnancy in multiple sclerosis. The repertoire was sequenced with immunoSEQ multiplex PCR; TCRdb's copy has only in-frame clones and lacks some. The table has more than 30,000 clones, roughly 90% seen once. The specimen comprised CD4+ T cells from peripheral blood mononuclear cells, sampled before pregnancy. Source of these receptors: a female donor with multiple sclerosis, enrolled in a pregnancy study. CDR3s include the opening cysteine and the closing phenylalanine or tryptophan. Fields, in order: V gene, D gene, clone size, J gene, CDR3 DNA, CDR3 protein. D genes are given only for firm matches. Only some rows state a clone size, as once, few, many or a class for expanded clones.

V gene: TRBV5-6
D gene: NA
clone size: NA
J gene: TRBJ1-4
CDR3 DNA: TGTGCCAGCAGCCCTGGACTGAATGAAAAACTGTTTTTT
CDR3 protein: CASSPGLNEKLFF

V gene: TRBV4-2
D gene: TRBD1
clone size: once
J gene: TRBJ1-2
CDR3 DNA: TGTGCCAGCAGCCACCCTGACAGGGATAACTATGGCTACACCTTC
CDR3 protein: CASSHPDRDNYGYTF

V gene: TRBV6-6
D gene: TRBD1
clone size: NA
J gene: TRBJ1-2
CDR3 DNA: TGTGCCAGCACTGTGGACAGGGGACGGGGCTACACCTTC
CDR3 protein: CASTVDRGRGYTF

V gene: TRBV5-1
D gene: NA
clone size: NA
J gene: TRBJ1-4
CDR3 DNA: TGCGCCAGCAGTCAGACAGGTGGAGAAAAACTGTTTTTT
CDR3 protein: CASSQTGGEKLFF

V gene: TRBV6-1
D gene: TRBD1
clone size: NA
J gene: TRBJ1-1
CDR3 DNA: TGTGCCAGCAGTGAAGGGGGACAGGGGAGGTCCCTATTT
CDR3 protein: CASSEGGQGRSLF

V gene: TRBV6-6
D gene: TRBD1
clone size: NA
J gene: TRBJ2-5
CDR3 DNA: TGTGCCAGCAGTTCCACAGGGGGGGAGACCCAGTACTTC
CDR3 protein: CASSSTGGETQYF

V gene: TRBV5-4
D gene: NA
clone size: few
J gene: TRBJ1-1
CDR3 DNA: TGTGCCAGCAGCTGGGGTCAGGGAAACACTGAAGCTTTCTTT
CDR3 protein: CASSWGQGNTEAFF

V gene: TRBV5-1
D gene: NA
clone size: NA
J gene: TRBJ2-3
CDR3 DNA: TGCGCCAGCAGCTTGGGCGCTCAGGGGAATACGCAGTATTTT
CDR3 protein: CASSLGAQGNTQYF

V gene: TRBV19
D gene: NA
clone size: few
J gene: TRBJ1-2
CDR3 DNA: TGTGCCAGTAGTATAGGGAGAGGGAACTATGGCTACACCTTC
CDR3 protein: CASSIGRGNYGYTF

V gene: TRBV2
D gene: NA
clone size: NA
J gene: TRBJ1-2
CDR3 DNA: TGTGCCAGCGAGGGAGGGTTGGCTGGCTACACCTTC
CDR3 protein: CASEGGLAGYTF

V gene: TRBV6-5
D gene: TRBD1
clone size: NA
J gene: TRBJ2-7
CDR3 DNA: TGTGCCAGCAGTCTGCACAGGGGGTCCTACGAGCAGTACTTC
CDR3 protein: CASSLHRGSYEQYF

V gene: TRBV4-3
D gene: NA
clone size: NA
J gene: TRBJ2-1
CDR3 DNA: TGCGCCAGCAGCCAAGCTGCCAGGGGTGGCAATGAGCAGTTCTTC
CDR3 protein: CASSQAARGGNEQFF

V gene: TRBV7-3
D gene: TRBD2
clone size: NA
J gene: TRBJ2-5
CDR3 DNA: TGTGCCAGCAGCTTAGCGATAGCGGGGGAAGAGACCCAGTACTTC
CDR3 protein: CASSLAIAGEETQYF

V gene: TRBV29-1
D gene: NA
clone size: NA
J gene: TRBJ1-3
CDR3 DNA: TGCAGCGTTGAGCGACAGGACGGAAACACCATATATTTT
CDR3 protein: CSVERQDGNTIYF

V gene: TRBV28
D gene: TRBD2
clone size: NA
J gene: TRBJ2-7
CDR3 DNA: TGTGCCAGCAGTACCCCTAGCGGGGGGCCCTTCGAGCAGTACTTC
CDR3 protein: CASSTPSGGPFEQYF

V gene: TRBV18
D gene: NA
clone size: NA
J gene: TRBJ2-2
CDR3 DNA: TGTGCCAGCTCACCACTTTCCGGGTGGGACACCGGGGAGCTGTTTTTT
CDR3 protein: CASSPLSGWDTGELFF

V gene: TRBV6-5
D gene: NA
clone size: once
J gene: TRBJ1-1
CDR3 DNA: TGTGCCAGCAGTTCTTTTTTTGAAGCTTTCTTT
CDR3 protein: CASSSFFEAFF

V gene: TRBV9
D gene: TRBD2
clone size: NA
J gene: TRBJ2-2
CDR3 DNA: TGTGCCAGCAGCGAGCTAGCGGGGGGGCCGGATACGGAGCTGTTTTTT
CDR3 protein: CASSELAGGPDTELFF

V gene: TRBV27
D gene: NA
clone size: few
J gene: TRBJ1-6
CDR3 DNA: TGTGCCAGCAGTTTACGGTCGTATAATTCACCCCTCCACTTT
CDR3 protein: CASSLRSYNSPLHF

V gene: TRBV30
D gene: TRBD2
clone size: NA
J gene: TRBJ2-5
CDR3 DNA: TGTGCCTGGAGTCCGACGGGGGGGGAGACCCAGTACTTC
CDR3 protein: CAWSPTGGETQYF

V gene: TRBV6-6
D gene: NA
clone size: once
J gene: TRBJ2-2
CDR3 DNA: TGTGCCAGCAGTTACCCCCTACGAGCGGTCGGGGAGCTGTTTTTT
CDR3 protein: CASSYPLRAVGELFF